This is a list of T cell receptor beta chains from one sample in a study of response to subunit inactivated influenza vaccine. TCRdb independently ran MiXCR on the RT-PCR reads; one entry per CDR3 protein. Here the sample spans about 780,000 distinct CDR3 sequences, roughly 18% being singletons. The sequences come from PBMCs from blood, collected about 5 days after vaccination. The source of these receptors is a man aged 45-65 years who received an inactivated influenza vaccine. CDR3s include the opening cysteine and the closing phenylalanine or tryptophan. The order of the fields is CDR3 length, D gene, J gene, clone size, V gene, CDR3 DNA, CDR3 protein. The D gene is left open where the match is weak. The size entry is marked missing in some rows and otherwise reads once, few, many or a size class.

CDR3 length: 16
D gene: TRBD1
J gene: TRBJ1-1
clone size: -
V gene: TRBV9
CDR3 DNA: TGTGCCAGCAGCACAACTACAGGGGCTGTGAACACTGAAGCTTTCTTT
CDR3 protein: CASSTTTGAVNTEAFF

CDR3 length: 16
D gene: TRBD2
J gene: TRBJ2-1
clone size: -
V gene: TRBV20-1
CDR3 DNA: TGCAGTGCTAGTATACTGCTAGCGGGAGTTTTGAATGAGCAGTTCTTC
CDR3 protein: CSASILLAGVLNEQFF

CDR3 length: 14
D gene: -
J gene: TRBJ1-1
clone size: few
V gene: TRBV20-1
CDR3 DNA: TGCAGTGCCGGGGGGGGCGGGAGAAACACTGAAGCTTTCTTT
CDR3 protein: CSAGGGGRNTEAFF

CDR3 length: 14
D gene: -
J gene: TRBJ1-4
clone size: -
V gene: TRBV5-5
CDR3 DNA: TGTGCCAGCAGCACCGGGACGGCAGCAGGAAAACTGTTTTTT
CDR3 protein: CASSTGTAAGKLFF

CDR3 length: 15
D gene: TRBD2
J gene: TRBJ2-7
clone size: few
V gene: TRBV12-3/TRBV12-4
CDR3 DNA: TGTGCCAGCAGCCCCATTAGCGGGAGAAGTTACGAGCAGTACTTC
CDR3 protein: CASSPISGRSYEQYF

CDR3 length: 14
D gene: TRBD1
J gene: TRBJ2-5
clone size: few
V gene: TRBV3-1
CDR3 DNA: TGTGCCAGCAGCCTCGACAGGGTTCGGGAGACCCAGTACTTC
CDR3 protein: CASSLDRVRETQYF

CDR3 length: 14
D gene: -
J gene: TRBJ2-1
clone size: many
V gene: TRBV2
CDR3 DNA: TGTGCTTCCTGTGTGCGGAACTCCTACAATGAGCAGTTCTTC
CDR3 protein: CASCVRNSYNEQFF

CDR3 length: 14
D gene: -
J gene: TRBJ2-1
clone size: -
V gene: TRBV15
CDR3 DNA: TGTGCCACCAGCAGAGGCCAGGAGTGGGATGAGCAGTTCTTC
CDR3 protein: CATSRGQEWDEQFF

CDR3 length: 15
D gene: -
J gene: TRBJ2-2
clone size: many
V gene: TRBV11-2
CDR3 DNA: TGTGCCAGCAGTTTGGGAAGGGGGAGGACCGGGGAGCTGTTTTTT
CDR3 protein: CASSLGRGRTGELFF

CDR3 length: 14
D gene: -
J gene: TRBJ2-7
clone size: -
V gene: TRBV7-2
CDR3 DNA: TGTGCCAGCAGCTCCCAGGGTGTCGTCTACGAGCAGTACTTC
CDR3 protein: CASSSQGVVYEQYF

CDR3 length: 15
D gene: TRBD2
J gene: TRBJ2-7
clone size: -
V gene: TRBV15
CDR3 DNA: TGTGCCACCAGCAGAGAACTAGCGGAAACCTACGAGCAGTACTTC
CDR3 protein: CATSRELAETYEQYF

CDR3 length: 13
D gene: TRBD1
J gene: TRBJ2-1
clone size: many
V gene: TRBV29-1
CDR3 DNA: TGCAGCGCAGGGACAGGGCTATACAATGAGCAGTTCTTC
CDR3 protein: CSAGTGLYNEQFF

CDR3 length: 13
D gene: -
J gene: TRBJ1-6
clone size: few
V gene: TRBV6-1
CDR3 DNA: TGTGCCAGCAGAGGGCAGGGAGCTTCACCCCTCCACTTT
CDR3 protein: CASRGQGASPLHF

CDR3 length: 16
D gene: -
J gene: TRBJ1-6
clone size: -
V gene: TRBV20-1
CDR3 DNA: TGCAGTGCTAGAGATTGGGGGGAAAGTCTAGGTTCACCCCTCCACTTT
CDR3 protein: CSARDWGESLGSPLHF

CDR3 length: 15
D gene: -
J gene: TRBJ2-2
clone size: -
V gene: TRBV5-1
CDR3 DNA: TGCGCCAGCAGCTTGGAGGGCTTTCTCACCGGGGAGCTGTTTTTT
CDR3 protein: CASSLEGFLTGELFF

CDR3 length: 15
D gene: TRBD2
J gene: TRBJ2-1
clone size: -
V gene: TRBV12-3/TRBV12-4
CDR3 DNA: TGTGCCAGCAGTTTAGGGGGTAGCGGGGGGGATGAGCAGTTCTTC
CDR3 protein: CASSLGGSGGDEQFF

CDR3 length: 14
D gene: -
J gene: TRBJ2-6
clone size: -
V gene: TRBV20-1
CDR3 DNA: TGCAGTGCTACCCGTTTCTCTGGGGCCAACGTCCTGACTTTC
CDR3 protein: CSATRFSGANVLTF

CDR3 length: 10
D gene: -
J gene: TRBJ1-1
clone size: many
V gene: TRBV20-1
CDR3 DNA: TGCAGTGCTAGAGAGACGGAGGGGTTCTTT
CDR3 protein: CSARETEGFF